One and the same sample provided the 21 T cell receptor beta chains below, sequenced in a study of OX40 agonist ivuxolimab in advanced cancers. Using immunoSEQ multiplex PCR, the repertoire was profiled, and TCRdb retains in-frame clones only, with some absent. The sample lists 54,000 or so clones; 84% were seen once. The source was CD4+ or CD8+ T cells sorted from blood, collected in a trial of the OX40 agonist ivuxolimab. The receptors derive from an adult with an advanced solid tumor such as melanoma, head and neck, liver or kidney cancer.

V and J are TRBV19 and TRBJ2-7; 7 bases match TRBD2. With 10 bases clipped from V and 5 bases from J, the junction kept 5 bases outside the gene matches. The CDR3 totals 11 residues. CDR1 is LNHDA, CDR2 SQIVND, per germline (reference sequence). Written as DNA, the CDR3 is TGTGCCACCTCTAGCGGCCACGAGCAGTACTTC. It is translated as CATSSGHEQYF.

The V and J genes are TRBV27 and TRBJ2-5, with TRBD2 matching over 7 bases. The V segment lost 3 bases and the J segment 0 bases; nucleotides outside the gene matches: 7. The CDR3 has 16 amino acids. Germline-derived CDR1 and CDR2 are MNHEY and SMNVEV (reference sequence). CDR3: CASSFWASGNQETQYF. The CDR3 DNA is TGTGCCAGCAGTTTCTGGGCTAGCGGCAACCAAGAGACCCAGTACTTC.

The chain carries TRBV5-4 and TRBJ2-7; D gene ambiguous. V dropped 4 bases and J dropped 7 bases, with 12 bases sitting between them. CDR1 is SGHNT and CDR2 is YYREEE in the germline V gene (reference sequence). There are 12 residues in the CDR3. The CDR3 nucleotides read TGTGCCAGCAGCGTGATTCCCGGGGAGCAGTACTTC. It translates to CASSVIPGEQYF. The full variable domain, completed using reference TRBV5-4 and TRBJ2-7, is ETGVTQSPTHLIKTRGQQVTLRCSSQSGHNTVSWYQQALGQGPQFIFQYYREEENGRGNFPPRFSGLQFPNYSSELNVNALELDDSALYLCASSVIPGEQYFGPGTRLTVT.

The chain employs TRBV5-4 and TRBJ2-7; D perhaps matches TRBD2 (6 bases). CDR3 length: 14 amino acids. The V gene's germline CDR1 is SGHNT and CDR2 YYREEE (reference sequence). Trimming stripped 0 bases from V and 1 base from J, with 8 bases between. This CDR3 reads CASSLESGSYEQYF. CDR3 DNA: TGTGCCAGCAGCTTGGAAAGCGGGTCCTACGAGCAGTACTTC.

The J gene is TRBJ2-3, the V gene TRBV29-1, with D possibly TRBD2 on 6 matching bases. With 8 bases removed from V and 0 bases from J, the gap between germline ends came to 9 bases. The CDR3 length is 12 residues. Germline assignment: CDR1 SQVTM and CDR2 ANQGSEA. Here the CDR3 DNA reads TGCAGCATTAGCGGTAGCACAGATACGCAGTATTTT. Translating it yields CSISGSTDTQYF.

This chain uses TRBV2 with TRBJ2-3; D is ambiguous. V was clipped by 4 bases and J by 0 bases, with 11 bases between them. CDR3 length: 15 residues. Germline CDR1 is SNHLY and CDR2 is FYNNEI. The CDR3 nucleotides are TGTGCCAGCAGTGTGGGTGAACCTAGCACAGATACGCAGTATTTT. The encoded protein is CASSVGEPSTDTQYF.

V is TRBV30 and J is TRBJ2-5; no firm D call. The J call may not be correct, given that the DNA end is closer to TRBJ2-7. The length of the CDR3 is 15 residues. Germline V gene lookup returns CDR1 GTSNPN and CDR2 SVGIG (reference sequence). In DNA, the CDR3 is TGTGCCTGGAGCGACCCGCAACCGTACTCCTACGAGCAGTACTTC. Residues: CAWSDPQPYSYEQYF.

J is TRBJ2-1 and V is TRBV10-1, with D possibly TRBD2 on 6 matching bases. The CDR3 spans 14 residues. Looked up from germline, CDR1 is WNHNN and CDR2 is SYGVQD (reference sequence). V shed 3 bases and J shed 7 bases, with 13 bases lying between them. This CDR3 reads CASSEGGIGNEQFF. As DNA, the CDR3 is TGCGCCAGCAGTGAAGGCGGGATAGGTAATGAGCAGTTCTTC.

This clone has only one observation. The chain has TRBV30 and TRBJ1-3; D might be TRBD1 (6 bases). The CDR3 totals 16 residues. The V gene lost 3 bases and the J gene lost 0 bases, with 15 bases spanning the gap. Germline-derived CDR1 and CDR2 are GTSNPN and SVGIG (reference sequence). As DNA, the CDR3 is TGTGCCTGGAGCGAAGACAGGTTGGGCTCTGGAAACACCATATATTTT. Encoded protein: CAWSEDRLGSGNTIYF. Drawing the rest from reference TRBV30 and TRBJ1-3, the complete variable domain is SQTIHQWPATLVQPVGSPLSLECTVEGTSNPNLYWYRQAAGRGLQLLFYSVGIGQISSEVPQNLSASRPQDRQFILSSKKLLLSDSGFYLCAWSEDRLGSGNTIYFGEGSWLTVV.

V is TRBV5-1 and J is TRBJ2-2, with a tentative D call TRBD2 (5 bases). The CDR3 runs to 15 residues. The V gene lost 4 bases and the J gene lost 0 bases, with 10 bases spanning the gap. CDR1 is SGHRS and CDR2 is YFSETQ in the germline V gene. The CDR3 DNA is TGCGCCAGCAGCCGAACCGGGACGAACACCGGGGAGCTGTTTTTT. Translation gives CASSRTGTNTGELFF.

V is TRBV11-1 and J is TRBJ2-5, with D possibly being TRBD1 or TRBD2 (5 bases each). Trimming removed 8 bases at V and 4 bases at J, with 14 bases between. This CDR3 is 13 amino acids long. Germline values: CDR1 SGHAT, CDR2 FQDESV (reference sequence). CDR3 loop: CASARDGGETQYF. The CDR3 region has the DNA TGTGCCAGCGCCCGGGACGGAGGAGAGACCCAGTACTTC.

This clone has a handful of counts. V is TRBV11-2 and J is TRBJ1-4; a weak D match, TRBD1 (6 bases). Trimming took off 0 bases at V and 8 bases at J, with 16 bases between the two ends. The germline V gene encodes CDR1 SGHAT and CDR2 FQNNGV. The CDR3 contains 16 residues. The CDR3 DNA sequence: TGTGCCAGCAGCTTAGAACAGGGCCGCCTCTGGGAAAAACTGTTTTTT. Amino acids: CASSLEQGRLWEKLFF.

This sequence joins TRBV11-1 and TRBJ1-2; D not resolved. Trimming cost V 0 bases and J 0 bases, with 8 bases left between them. The germline V gene has CDR1 SGHAT and CDR2 FQDESV (reference sequence). This CDR3 spans 15 amino acids. Here the CDR3 DNA reads TGTGCCAGCAGCTTAGCGCTGGGGACTAACTATGGCTACACCTTC. Translating gives CASSLALGTNYGYTF.

The chain carries TRBV4-1 and TRBJ1-1; D remains unclear. Trimming pared 4 bases from V and 3 bases from J, leaving 15 bases between. Germline V gene sequence: CDR1 MGHRA, CDR2 YSYEKL. This CDR3 contains 15 residues. CDR3 bases: TGCGCCAGCAGCCCCGTTGGCAGGTATGACACTGAAGCTTTCTTT. It specifies CASSPVGRYDTEAFF.

In its sample, this clone was seen a few times. The J gene is TRBJ1-1, the V gene TRBV29-1, with TRBD1 matching over 9 bases. CDR1 is SQVTM, CDR2 ANQGSEA, per germline. The trim removed 7 bases at V and 0 bases at J, leaving 3 bases unmatched. The CDR3 loop spans 13 amino acids. The DNA of the CDR3 is TGCAGCGGCCGGGACAGGGTGAACACTGAAGCTTTCTTT. Residues: CSGRDRVNTEAFF.

The gene calls are TRBV19 and TRBJ1-2; D ambiguous. V was pared by 5 bases and J by 5 bases, with 15 bases between. The CDR3 is 14 residues long. Looked up from germline, CDR1 is LNHDA and CDR2 is SQIVND (reference sequence). CDR3 region: CASSSDPGVYGYTF. CDR3 DNA sequence: TGTGCCAGTAGTTCTGACCCTGGGGTTTATGGCTACACCTTC.

The chain recombines TRBV5-4 with TRBJ2-2, with 7 bases that match TRBD1. V was pared by 5 bases and J by 6 bases, with 13 bases of the junction left unmatched. The CDR3 totals 16 residues. Germline V CDR1 and CDR2: SGHNT, YYREEE (reference sequence). CDR3 region: CASRRRQGASPGELFF. In DNA form, the CDR3 reads TGTGCCAGCAGACGGAGACAGGGAGCATCCCCCGGGGAGCTGTTTTTT.

This rearrangement joins TRBV5-1 to TRBJ2-3; 9 nucleotides agree with TRBD1. The CDR3 consists of 14 residues. From germline, CDR1 is SGHRS and CDR2 YFSETQ. J was trimmed by 1 base and V by 4 bases; bases with no gene match: 1. The CDR3 region has the DNA TGCGCCAGCAGCGGGGACAGGGGCACAGATACGCAGTATTTT. Translating gives CASSGDRGTDTQYF.

This clone occurred once. The chain couples TRBV11-3 to TRBJ2-3, with D unclear. V was trimmed by 4 bases and J by 1 base, leaving 9 bases between them. The CDR3 runs 14 residues. Germline V gene sequence: CDR1 SGHNT, CDR2 YENEEA. In nucleotides, the CDR3 is TGTGCCAGCAGCTCAACTGCTGGCACAGATACGCAGTATTTT. It is translated as CASSSTAGTDTQYF.

The chain combines TRBV7-6 with TRBJ2-3; the match to TRBD2 covers 8 bases. V gave up 0 bases and J gave up 6 bases; unmatched junction bases: 8. CDR1 and CDR2 (germline): SGHVS, FNYEAQ. This CDR3 spans 16 amino acids. The CDR3 loop is CASSLASGSSMDTQYF. The CDR3 nucleotides read TGTGCCAGCAGCTTAGCCAGCGGGAGTTCTATGGATACGCAGTATTTT.

The genes are TRBV7-8 and TRBJ2-3; 9 bases align to TRBD2. With V trimmed by 5 bases and J by 4 bases, 13 bases remained unmatched. Germline V lookup: CDR1 SGHVS, CDR2 FQNEAQ. The CDR3 length is 17 residues. CDR3 nucleotide sequence: TGTGCCAGCAGCCCTGGAGGGGGTAGCGGGGGTGCAGATACGCAGTATTTT. This gives the protein CASSPGGGSGGADTQYF. Drawing the rest from reference TRBV7-8 and TRBJ2-3, the complete variable domain is GAGVSQSPRYKVAKRGQDVALRCDPISGHVSLFWYQQALGQGPEFLTYFQNEAQLDKSGLPSDRFFAERPEGSVSTLKIQRTQQEDSAVYLCASSPGGGSGGADTQYFGPGTRLTVL.